This T cell receptor beta chain was observed in a study of T cells in Graves' hyperthyroidism and ophthalmopathy. Researchers amplified the TCR beta CDR3 regions from RNA transcripts. The HTBI primer set was used in a first-round RT-PCR of the TCR CDR3. TCRdb processed the multiplex PCR reads anew with MiXCR; each CDR3 protein has one entry. The sample contains roughly 290,000 distinct CDR3 sequences, roughly 13% of which appear only once. A lack of ophthalmopathy progression within 18 months defined stable Graves' hyperthyroidism. Each 10 ml fresh peripheral blood draw supplied the PBMCs. The study, taken as a whole, reports: A model of 13 V-J pairs discriminated ophthalmopathy from stable hyperthyroidism.

To note about this clonotype: Its specificity is unknown.

Germline V gene data show CDR1 as SQVTM and CDR2 as ANQGSEA. This CDR3 region has 14 residues. With 4 bases removed from V and 2 bases from J, the gap between germline ends came to 11 bases. The J gene is TRBJ2-2, the V gene TRBV29-1; D gene uncertain. Sequencing used blood. This receptor was obtained from a woman in her forties with Graves' hyperthyroidism. The chain's CDR3 is CSVVPATNTGELFF. The CDR3 region has the DNA TGCAGCGTTGTGCCAGCCACCAACACCGGGGAGCTGTTTTTT.